The 27 T cell receptor beta chains listed next were all sequenced from one sample in a study of cytomegalovirus exposure and HLA in healthy donors. The PCR ran on 60 Vbeta and 13 Jbeta primers. TCRdb's copy holds only in-frame clones and misses some; the assay was immunoSEQ multiplex PCR. The sample contains some 120,000 clones, about 80% of which appear only once. Sequencing was performed on PBMCs. The receptors shown here come from a young man in good health and CMV-seropositive.

This chain uses TRBV4-2 with TRBJ2-5; TRBD2 matches at 10 bases. The germline V gene has CDR1 LGHNA and CDR2 YNFKEQ. Trimming took 0 bases from V and 4 from J; bases not matched to a gene: 5. The CDR3 sequence is 16 residues long. Written as DNA, the CDR3 is TGTGCCAGCAGCCAAGATTCAAGCGGGGGGGCAGAGACCCAGTACTTC. This sequence encodes CASSQDSSGGAETQYF.

CDR3 residues: CASSRGGLAGAGANVLTF. For the CDR3, the DNA is TGTGCCAGCAGCCGCGGAGGACTAGCGGGAGCTGGGGCCAACGTCCTGACTTTC. The V call is TRBV5-6, the J call TRBJ2-6, with 13 bases that match TRBD2. CDR1 and CDR2 from the germline V gene are SGHDT and YYEEEE. This CDR3 spans 18 amino acids. V gave up 4 bases and J gave up 2 bases; unmatched junction bases: 6. Combining the CDR3 with reference TRBV5-6 and TRBJ2-6 gives the whole variable domain DAGVTQSPTHLIKTRGQQVTLRCSPKSGHDTVSWYQQALGQGPQFIFQYYEEEERQRGNFPDRFSGHQFPNYSSELNVNALLLGDSALYLCASSRGGLAGAGANVLTFGAGSRLTVL.

This clone was counted once. The gene calls are TRBV5-6 and TRBJ2-1, with no clear D. Trimming removed 0 bases at V and 3 bases at J, with 13 bases between. The length of the CDR3 is 16 residues. Germline CDR1 is SGHDT and CDR2 is YYEEEE. CDR3 in amino acids: CASSLERRQNYNEQFF. The DNA of the CDR3 is TGTGCCAGCAGCTTGGAGAGGCGGCAGAACTACAATGAGCAGTTCTTC.

This clone was observed a few times. The chain links TRBV4-2 to TRBJ2-7, with 10 bases matching TRBD1. This CDR3 has 14 residues. V shed 4 bases and J 3 bases; nucleotides not matched to a gene: 3. Germline CDR1 LGHNA, CDR2 YNFKEQ. The CDR3: CASSPGQGVYEQYF. The CDR3 region has the DNA TGTGCCAGCAGCCCAGGACAGGGGGTCTACGAGCAGTACTTC.

This clone has just a few counts. The rearrangement joins TRBV4-1 to TRBJ2-2; D perhaps matches TRBD1 (5 bases). The CDR3 covers 18 residues. V was cut by 2 bases and J by 1 base, with 17 bases left in between. Germline CDR1 is MGHRA and CDR2 is YSYEKL. CDR3 in amino acids: CASSQRPPGQGNTGELFF. CDR3 DNA sequence: TGCGCCAGCAGCCAACGGCCCCCGGGTCAGGGGAACACCGGGGAGCTGTTTTTT.

This rearrangement joins TRBV5-1 to TRBJ2-7; 8 positions match TRBD1. The length of the CDR3 is 15 residues. Germline V gene data show CDR1 as SGHRS and CDR2 as YFSETQ. V was clipped by 5 bases and J by 0 bases; unmatched bases: 7. The CDR3 reads CASRPAGGFSYEQYF. CDR3 sequence (DNA): TGCGCCAGCAGGCCGGCAGGGGGCTTCTCCTACGAGCAGTACTTC.

The chain joins TRBV4-2 to TRBJ2-7, with TRBD1 identical over 8 bases. The ends lost 3 bases at V and 5 bases at J; junction bases unmatched: 6. Germline values: CDR1 LGHNA, CDR2 YNFKEQ. The CDR3 spans 14 residues. CDR3 protein: CASSQTSGGNEQYF. The CDR3 coding sequence is TGTGCCAGCAGCCAGACTTCAGGGGGCAACGAGCAGTACTTC.

This clone was seen a handful of times. CDR3 protein: CASSETANYGYTF. The CDR3 nucleotides are TGTGCCAGCAGTGAAACGGCTAACTATGGCTACACCTTC. V is TRBV2 and J is TRBJ1-2; D remains ambiguous. Trimming shortened V by 2 bases and J by 0 bases, and 4 bases separated the two germline ends. The length of the CDR3 is 13 residues. Germline values: CDR1 SNHLY, CDR2 FYNNEI.

The chain links TRBV11-3 to TRBJ2-1, with D possibly matching TRBD2 (7 bases). V was clipped by 3 bases and J by 6 bases, with 18 bases between them. Germline V CDR1 and CDR2: SGHNT, YENEEA. The CDR3 length is 16 residues. CDR3 DNA sequence: TGTGCCAGCAGCTTCCTTCTGGGGGGGCCTGGCAATGAGCAGTTCTTC. This sequence encodes CASSFLLGGPGNEQFF.

This clone was counted between two and nine times. The chain links TRBV4-2 to TRBJ2-3; D perhaps matches TRBD2 (5 bases). Trimming stripped 0 bases from V and 4 bases from J, with 14 bases between. Germline V CDR1 and CDR2: LGHNA, YNFKEQ. The CDR3 loop spans 16 amino acids. CDR3 bases: TGTGCCAGCAGCCAAGAAGGGAGAAGGGATGCAGATACGCAGTATTTT. It encodes CASSQEGRRDADTQYF.

V is TRBV7-9 and J is TRBJ1-6; the D is unclear. CDR3 length: 14 residues. V lost 5 bases and J lost 6, with 11 bases in between. In germline, CDR1 is SEHNR, CDR2 FQNEAQ (reference sequence). CDR3 in DNA: TGTGCCAGCAGCGAACCGATCGGTAATTCACCCCTCCACTTT. This sequence encodes CASSEPIGNSPLHF.

This sequence joins TRBV28 and TRBJ2-7, with D possibly TRBD1 on 5 matching bases. Germline V CDR1 and CDR2: MDHEN, SYDVKM. This CDR3 is 15 amino acids long. V was pared by 4 bases and J by 3 bases, with 16 bases between. For the CDR3, the DNA is TGTGCCAGCAGTTACGGCGGTCAGGGCAGCTACGAGCAGTACTTC. It specifies CASSYGGQGSYEQYF.

The J gene is TRBJ1-1, the V gene TRBV7-2, with D perhaps matching TRBD1 (5 bases). The CDR3 loop spans 15 amino acids. The V and J ends lost 5 bases and 3 bases respectively, with 16 bases between them. Germline CDR1 and CDR2: SGHTA and FQGNSA. This chain's CDR3 is CASSRPRAADTEAFF. The DNA for the CDR3 is TGTGCCAGCAGCCGACCCAGGGCGGCGGACACTGAAGCTTTCTTT. The complete variable domain, with remaining parts taken from reference TRBV7-2 and TRBJ1-1, reads GAGVSQSPSNKVTEKGKDVELRCDPISGHTALYWYRQSLGQGLEFLIYFQGNSAPDKSGLPSDRFSAERTGGSVSTLTIQRTQQEDSAVYLCASSRPRAADTEAFFGQGTRLTVV.

This chain uses TRBV4-3 with TRBJ1-2; D perhaps matches TRBD1 (5 bases). With 3 bases removed from V and 4 bases from J, the gap between germline ends came to 24 bases. Germline CDR1 LGHNA, CDR2 YSLEER. The CDR3 consists of 18 residues. The CDR3 spells CASSQEGLPYTDPYGYTF. CDR3 bases: TGCGCCAGCAGCCAGGAGGGGCTCCCCTACACCGACCCCTATGGCTACACCTTC.

V gene TRBV11-2 combines with J gene TRBJ1-1, with D unresolved. Between the trimmed V and J ends, which lost 0 bases and 1 base, there was a span of 6 bases. The CDR3 extends over 14 amino acids. CDR1 SGHAT and CDR2 FQNNGV come from the germline V gene. The CDR3 region is CASSLDAQNTEAFF. In DNA, the CDR3 is TGTGCCAGCAGCTTAGACGCACAGAACACTGAAGCTTTCTTT.

This clone appeared a few times. J is TRBJ1-2 and V is TRBV5-8; D not resolved. The CDR3 spans 13 residues. Deletions cut 3 bases from V and 0 bases from J, with 6 bases between. Germline-derived CDR1 and CDR2 are SGHTS and YDEGEE. The CDR3 sequence is CASSSDTNYGYTF. As DNA, the CDR3 is TGTGCCAGCAGCTCTGACACTAACTATGGCTACACCTTC.

A remark on this clone: Its ends do not fully match the called genes, so a read error is possible. The rearrangement links TRBV19 to TRBJ2-6; 9 positions match TRBD1. CDR1 and CDR2 (germline): LNHDA, SQIVND (reference sequence). The CDR3 extends over 19 amino acids. The CDR3 sequence: CASSIAADRGDSGANGLTF. Here the CDR3 DNA reads TGTGCCAGTAGTATAGCCGCCGACAGGGGGGATTCTGGGGCCAACGGCCTGACTTTC. The variable domain in full, with the rest retrieved from reference TRBV19 and TRBJ2-6, is DGGITQSPKYLFRKEGQNVTLSCEQNLNHDAMYWYRQDPGQGLRLIYYSQIVNDFQKGDIAEGYSVSREKKESFPLTVTSAQKNPTAFYLCASSIAADRGDSGANGLTFGAGSRLTVL.

V is TRBV7-2 and J is TRBJ2-7; 8 bases match TRBD1. CDR3 length: 14 residues. The germline V gene encodes CDR1 SGHTA and CDR2 FQGNSA. V dropped 2 bases and J dropped 6; count of bases not matched to a gene: 6. CDR3 sequence: CASSLSGQVPEQYF. The CDR3 coding sequence is TGTGCCAGCAGCTTATCGGGACAGGTTCCCGAGCAGTACTTC.

V is TRBV5-5 and J is TRBJ2-3; D gene ambiguous. This CDR3 has 16 residues. V gave up 2 bases and J gave up 1 base, with 14 bases separating them. Germline V gene data show CDR1 as SGHKS and CDR2 as YYEKEE (reference sequence). CDR3 nucleotide sequence: TGTGCCAGCAGCTTCCGAGCGTTTCGGGGCACAGATACGCAGTATTTT. This translates into CASSFRAFRGTDTQYF.

V is TRBV7-9 and J is TRBJ2-7; 9 bases map to TRBD1. Trimming cost V 1 base and J 5 bases; bases outside gene matches: 6. CDR1 and CDR2 (germline): SEHNR, FQNEAQ (reference sequence). This CDR3 is 15 amino acids long. The CDR3 bases are TGTGCCAGCAGCTTAGGGGGGACAGGGTCTGACGAGCAGTACTTC. The encoded protein is CASSLGGTGSDEQYF. The complete variable domain, with remaining parts taken from reference TRBV7-9 and TRBJ2-7, reads DTGVSQNPRHKITKRGQNVTFRCDPISEHNRLYWYRQTLGQGPEFLTYFQNEAQLEKSRLLSDRFSAERPKGSFSTLEIQRTEQGDSAMYLCASSLGGTGSDEQYFGPGTRLTVT.

The V and J genes are TRBV29-1 and TRBJ1-5; D may be TRBD1 (5 bases). V was trimmed by 4 bases and J by 5 bases, leaving 6 bases between them. The CDR3 has 11 residues. Per the germline V gene, CDR1 is SQVTM and CDR2 is ANQGSEA. CDR3 coding DNA: TGCAGCGTTGGGGGGGATCAGCCCCAGCATTTT. Amino acid sequence: CSVGGDQPQHF.

The chain combines TRBV19 with TRBJ1-5; no firm D call. V was shortened by 7 bases and J by 6 bases, with 16 bases between the two germline ends. The CDR3 extends over 14 amino acids. Germline V gene data show CDR1 as LNHDA and CDR2 as SQIVND (reference sequence). The CDR3 DNA sequence: TGTGCCAGTACCAACCCTACTATAGCTCAGCCCCAGCATTTT. Protein: CASTNPTIAQPQHF. Together with reference TRBV19 and TRBJ1-5, the CDR3 gives the full variable domain: DGGITQSPKYLFRKEGQNVTLSCEQNLNHDAMYWYRQDPGQGLRLIYYSQIVNDFQKGDIAEGYSVSREKKESFPLTVTSAQKNPTAFYLCASTNPTIAQPQHFGDGTRLSIL.

This rearrangement joins TRBV6-6 to TRBJ1-5; tentative D call: TRBD1 (5 bases). Germline V CDR1 and CDR2: MNHNY, SVGAGI (reference sequence). The germline V and J ends were trimmed by 10 bases and 2 bases, with 12 bases remaining between them. There are 13 residues in the CDR3. The CDR3 here is CATQGWRNQPQHF. The CDR3 DNA reads as TGTGCCACCCAGGGTTGGCGCAATCAGCCCCAGCATTTT.

This clone is a singleton in its sample. The CDR3 is CASSPPRGYDTEAFF. In DNA form, the CDR3 reads TGTGCCAGCTCACCACCTAGGGGTTATGACACTGAAGCTTTCTTT. V gene TRBV18 combines with J gene TRBJ1-1; the D gene is possibly TRBD1 (5 bases). V lost 0 bases and J lost 3, with 11 bases in between. The CDR3 covers 15 residues. CDR1 is KGHSH and CDR2 is LQKENI in the germline V gene.

This rearrangement joins TRBV5-1 to TRBJ2-5; weak D call: TRBD2 (5 bases). Trimming stripped 4 bases from V and 2 bases from J, with 12 bases between. Looked up from germline, CDR1 is SGHRS and CDR2 is YFSETQ. This CDR3 is 14 amino acids long. This CDR3 is CASSPRTPQETQYF. The DNA of the CDR3 is TGCGCCAGCAGCCCCAGGACTCCGCAAGAGACCCAGTACTTC. The whole variable domain, remainder taken from reference TRBV5-1 and TRBJ2-5, is KAGVTQTPRYLIKTRGQQVTLSCSPISGHRSVSWYQQTPGQGLQFLFEYFSETQRNKGNFPGRFSGRQFSNSRSEMNVSTLELGDSALYLCASSPRTPQETQYFGPGTRLLVL.

The chain links TRBV11-2 to TRBJ2-2, with 8 bases matching TRBD2. Germline V gene lookup returns CDR1 SGHAT and CDR2 FQNNGV. J was trimmed by 1 base and V by 5 bases; bases with no gene match: 6. The CDR3 runs to 16 residues. This chain's CDR3 is CASSLGGAWNTGELFF. Here the CDR3 DNA reads TGTGCCAGCAGCCTCGGGGGGGCCTGGAACACCGGGGAGCTGTTTTTT.

The rearrangement uses TRBV29-1 and TRBJ2-1, with D tentatively TRBD2 (6 bases). The CDR3 length is 14 residues. V was trimmed by 7 bases and J by 7 bases, leaving 20 bases between them. Germline CDR1 SQVTM, CDR2 ANQGSEA. The CDR3: CSARRDFTPNEQFF. In nucleotides, the CDR3 is TGCAGCGCCCGCCGGGACTTTACTCCTAATGAGCAGTTCTTC.